This T cell receptor beta chain was sequenced in a study of blood T cell repertoires in COVID-19. Across the study: The origin of the acute and convalescent COVID-19 samples was the United States, Italy and Spain. PBMCs, B-cell-depleted T cells, or T cells provided the cDNA or gDNA that made up the material.

As handled by the study authors: How many nucleated cells were present was estimated from reference gene primer amplification. The data were produced by immunoSEQ multiplex PCR, yet TCRdb's version contains in-frame clones alone and is incomplete. Clone size and the V and J calls come from that table; the DNA yielded D and trimming. Of some 180,000 clones listed, more than 80% are singletons. V lost 3 bases and J lost 4, with 11 bases in between. From germline, CDR1 is MNHEY and CDR2 SMNVEV (reference sequence). This CDR3 is built from 14 residues. Sequencing was done on a sample of peripheral blood. This TCR derives from a woman aged 80 or older with COVID-19, enrolled during active disease. This sequence joins TRBV27 and TRBJ2-3, with D possibly matching TRBD1 (6 bases). CDR3 amino acids: CASSFLDRSDTQYF. In DNA form, the CDR3 reads TGTGCCAGCAGTTTCCTAGACAGGTCAGATACGCAGTATTTT.